The source of this T cell receptor (beta chain) is a study of blood T cell repertoires in COVID-19. In the study overall: Samples taken during acute and convalescent COVID-19 were collected in the United States, Italy and Spain. T cells, B-cell-depleted T cells, or PBMCs provided the cDNA or gDNA that served as material.

In germline, CDR1 is MNHEY, CDR2 SMNVEV (reference sequence). This CDR3 spans 13 amino acids. V was trimmed by 2 bases and J by 2 bases, leaving 6 bases between them. Original data processing: The authors estimated nucleated cell counts from reference gene primer amplification. The data were produced by immunoSEQ multiplex PCR, yet TCRdb's version contains in-frame clones alone and is incomplete. V and J calls and clone size are as listed in that table; D and trimming were resolved from the DNA. Among about 300,000 clones listed, around 88% were seen once. Input material: peripheral blood. This chain joins TRBV27 and TRBJ1-2, with no clear D. This TCR was recovered from a woman between 45 and 65 years old with acute or convalescent COVID-19. CDR3: CASSLRENYGYTF. CDR3 bases: TGTGCCAGCAGTTTACGGGAGAACTATGGCTACACCTTC.